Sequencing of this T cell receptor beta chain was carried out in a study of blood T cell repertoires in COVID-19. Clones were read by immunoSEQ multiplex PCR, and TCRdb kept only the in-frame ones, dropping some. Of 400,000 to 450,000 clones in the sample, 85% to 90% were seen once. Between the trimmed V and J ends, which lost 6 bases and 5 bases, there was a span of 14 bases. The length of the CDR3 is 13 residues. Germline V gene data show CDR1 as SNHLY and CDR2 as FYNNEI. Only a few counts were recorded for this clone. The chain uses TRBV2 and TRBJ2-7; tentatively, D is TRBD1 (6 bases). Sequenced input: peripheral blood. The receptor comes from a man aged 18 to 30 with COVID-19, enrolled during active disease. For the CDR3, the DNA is TGTGCCAGCAGAACAGGGCAAGGGGACGAGCAGTACTTC. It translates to CASRTGQGDEQYF.